The 29 T cell receptor beta chains reported below all come from one sample, sequenced in a study of blood T cell repertoires in COVID-19. TCRdb's copy holds only in-frame clones and misses some; the assay was immunoSEQ multiplex PCR. The sample lists under 500,000 clones; nearly 90% were seen once. The specimen sequenced was PBMCs or T cells enriched from blood (not recorded which). The receptors were gathered from a woman aged 18-29 years with acute COVID-19.

The rearrangement uses TRBV24-1 and TRBJ2-5; a weak D match, TRBD1 (6 bases). The germline gives CDR1 KGHDR, CDR2 SFDVKD. This CDR3 is 14 amino acids long. Between the trimmed V and J ends, which lost 4 bases and 2 bases, there was a span of 10 bases. The CDR3 sequence is CATSEGRGQETQYF. As DNA, the CDR3 is TGTGCCACCAGTGAGGGCAGGGGACAAGAGACCCAGTACTTC.

The chain carries TRBV30 and TRBJ1-6; tentatively, D is TRBD1 (6 bases). V lost 1 base, J lost 9 bases, and 19 bases lay in between. CDR3 size: 16 residues. Germline V gene sequence: CDR1 GTSNPN, CDR2 SVGIG (reference sequence). CDR3 DNA sequence: TGTGCCTGGAGTGAAGCAACCGGGGTAGGGGGTTCACCCCTCCACTTT. It yields the protein CAWSEATGVGGSPLHF.

This chain uses TRBV19 with TRBJ2-3; TRBD1 aligns across 9 bases. V lost 11 bases and J lost 1; bases outside the gene matches: 4. This CDR3 region has 13 residues. The germline CDR1 and CDR2 sequences are LNHDA and SQIVND (reference sequence). CDR3: CASGDRGTDTQYF. DNA of the CDR3: TGTGCCTCGGGGGACAGGGGCACAGATACGCAGTATTTT.

The rearrangement joins TRBV5-1 to TRBJ1-1; D unclear. Germline assignment: CDR1 SGHRS and CDR2 YFSETQ. The CDR3 contains 14 residues. The V gene lost 1 base and the J gene lost 0 bases, with 7 bases spanning the gap. The CDR3 region has the DNA TGCGCCAGCAGCTTGCCAGAAATGAACACTGAAGCTTTCTTT. This codes for CASSLPEMNTEAFF.

This clone appeared a few times. The rearrangement links TRBV19 to TRBJ1-5, with a tentative D call TRBD1 (6 bases). CDR3 length: 19 residues. The germline V gene has CDR1 LNHDA and CDR2 SQIVND (reference sequence). The V end was cut by 3 bases, the J end by 0 bases, with 21 bases between. This CDR3 is CASSISAGAPTYSNQPQHF. Here the CDR3 DNA reads TGTGCCAGTAGTATTTCCGCGGGGGCCCCTACTTATAGCAATCAGCCCCAGCATTTT.

This clone has just one count. This rearrangement joins TRBV25-1 to TRBJ2-7, with a possible D match to TRBD1 (5 bases). Deletions cut 1 base from V and 0 bases from J, with 7 bases between. The germline V gene has CDR1 MGHDK and CDR2 SYGVNS. The CDR3 is 14 residues long. In DNA form, the CDR3 reads TGTGCCAGCAGTGAATGGGGCGACTCCTACGAGCAGTACTTC. This codes for CASSEWGDSYEQYF.

The V gene is TRBV4-1, the J gene TRBJ1-2; no clear D gene. V dropped 0 bases and J dropped 4 bases, with 15 bases sitting between them. CDR3 size: 16 residues. Germline loops: CDR1 MGHRA, CDR2 YSYEKL. Here the CDR3 DNA reads TGCGCCAGCAGCCAAGAAGGCCCAGGTGGCAGCTATGGCTACACCTTC. As protein: CASSQEGPGGSYGYTF.

The chain recombines TRBV7-6 with TRBJ1-2; D gene ambiguous. The V end lost 10 bases, the J end lost 7 bases, and 10 bases lay between the germline ends. Germline V lookup: CDR1 SGHVS, CDR2 FNYEAQ. There are 10 residues in the CDR3. The CDR3 loop is CAISGGGYTF. DNA of the CDR3: TGTGCCATTTCGGGTGGTGGCTACACCTTC. The whole variable domain, filled in from reference TRBV7-6 and TRBJ1-2, reads GAGVSQSPRYKVTKRGQDVALRCDPISGHVSLYWYRQALGQGPEFLTYFNYEAQQDKSGLPNDRFSAERPEGSISTLTIQRTEQRDSAMYRCAISGGGYTFGSGTRLTVV.

The chain links TRBV5-1 to TRBJ1-1; no reliable D call. CDR1 SGHRS and CDR2 YFSETQ come from the germline V gene. The CDR3 consists of 12 residues. Trimming stripped 8 bases from V and 1 base from J, with 9 bases between. The CDR3 reads CASSAQNTEAFF. CDR3 nucleotide sequence: TGCGCCAGTAGTGCCCAGAACACTGAAGCTTTCTTT.

The chain employs TRBV6-2 or TRBV6-3 and TRBJ2-5; a possible D gene is TRBD2 (5 bases). V shed 6 bases and J shed 1 base, with 12 bases lying between them. CDR1 and CDR2 from the germline V gene are MNHEY and SVGEGT. This CDR3 has 14 residues. The CDR3 reads CASSLSASQETQYF. The CDR3, as DNA: TGTGCCAGCAGCCTTAGCGCCTCCCAAGAGACCCAGTACTTC.

The chain uses TRBV7-9 and TRBJ2-3; D gene unclear. This CDR3 is built from 13 residues. Trimming left V 5 bases short and J 1 base short, with 7 bases between. The germline V gene encodes CDR1 SEHNR and CDR2 FQNEAQ (reference sequence). CDR3 DNA sequence: TGTGCCAGCAGCCACGCGGGCACAGATACGCAGTATTTT. Its translation: CASSHAGTDTQYF.

Notes on this clone: The sample has other DNA sequences that encode this CDR3 too. The CDR3 DNA reads TGCAGTGCTCCGCGATACAATGAGCAGTTCTTC. Amino acid sequence: CSAPRYNEQFF. The V call is TRBV20-1, the J call TRBJ2-1; D gene unclear. This CDR3 is 11 amino acids long. V was trimmed by 5 bases and J by 4 bases, leaving 6 bases between them. The germline CDR1 and CDR2 sequences are DFQATT and SNEGSKA (reference sequence).

This sequence joins TRBV11-2 and TRBJ1-1; no clear D. Trimming left V 5 bases short and J 5 bases short, with 12 bases between. This CDR3 is built from 13 residues. Germline CDR1 reads SGHAT; CDR2 reads FQNNGV. In DNA, the CDR3 is TGTGCCAGCAGCGGCCCGGGGTGGACTGAAGCTTTCTTT. As protein: CASSGPGWTEAFF.

Only one count was recorded for this clone. J is TRBJ1-6 and V is TRBV5-6; perhaps TRBD1 as D (5 bases). The ends were cut back, 3 bases at V and 8 bases at J, with 15 bases in the middle. The CDR3 spans 15 residues. The V gene's germline CDR1 is SGHDT and CDR2 YYEEEE. In DNA, the CDR3 is TGTGCCAGCAGCTCGTCGGCGGGGCGGGATTCACCCCTCCACTTT. The encoded protein is CASSSSAGRDSPLHF. Looking up the rest from reference TRBV5-6 and TRBJ1-6 gives the full variable domain: DAGVTQSPTHLIKTRGQQVTLRCSPKSGHDTVSWYQQALGQGPQFIFQYYEEEERQRGNFPDRFSGHQFPNYSSELNVNALLLGDSALYLCASSSSAGRDSPLHFGNGTRLTVT.

V gene TRBV13 combines with J gene TRBJ1-2; the match to TRBD1 covers 7 bases. Germline V lookup: CDR1 PRHDT, CDR2 FYEKMQ (reference sequence). V gave up 6 bases and J gave up 2 bases; unmatched junction bases: 3. This CDR3 contains 13 residues. CDR3 sequence: CASRSQGNYGYTF. Here the CDR3 DNA reads TGTGCCAGCAGATCACAGGGGAACTATGGCTACACCTTC.

This clone appeared once. The CDR3: CASRYTGGQYEKLFF. CDR3 DNA: TGTGCCAGCAGGTACACAGGGGGACAATATGAAAAACTGTTTTTT. The chain is built from TRBV6-5 and TRBJ1-4, with 8 positions matching TRBD1. The CDR3 consists of 15 residues. The V segment lost 6 bases and the J segment 6 bases; nucleotides outside the gene matches: 9. CDR1 and CDR2 from the germline V gene are MNHEY and SVGAGI.

This clone has a count of ten or more. The chain employs TRBV3-1 (or the pseudogene TRBV3-2) and TRBJ2-7; 10 nucleotides line up with TRBD2. V lost 1 base and J lost 6; bases outside the gene matches: 6. Germline CDR1 and CDR2: LGHDT and YNNKEL (reference sequence). The CDR3 has 15 amino acids. CDR3: CASSQGAGTSVEQYF. CDR3 DNA sequence: TGTGCCAGCAGCCAAGGAGCCGGGACTAGCGTCGAGCAGTACTTC.

This chain uses TRBV18 with TRBJ2-5, with D possibly being TRBD1 (5 bases). Germline V CDR1 and CDR2: KGHSH, LQKENI. The CDR3 extends over 13 amino acids. Trimming left V 5 bases short and J 2 bases short, with 9 bases between. The DNA for the CDR3 is TGTGCCAGCTCAATAGCAGGGCAAGAGACCCAGTACTTC. As protein: CASSIAGQETQYF.

The V gene is TRBV23-1, the J gene TRBJ1-1, with 12 bases matching TRBD1. TRBV23-1 is annotated as an ORF whose role is uncertain. The CDR3 has 19 amino acids. V was clipped by 7 bases and J by 0 bases; unmatched bases: 15. The CDR3 sequence is CASNTITGTGGPMNTEAFF. The CDR3 coding sequence is TGCGCCAGCAACACAATAACCGGGACAGGGGGCCCAATGAACACTGAAGCTTTCTTT.

This chain links TRBV7-2 with TRBJ1-6, with D possibly TRBD1 on 6 matching bases. The CDR3 is 15 residues long. Trimming cost V 7 bases and J 7 bases, with 17 bases left between them. Per germline, CDR1 SGHTA and CDR2 FQGNSA. Here the CDR3 DNA reads TGTGCCAGCAACGTGGTAACAGGGAACAATTCACCCCTCCACTTT. Translation: CASNVVTGNNSPLHF.

V gene TRBV19 combines with J gene TRBJ1-1, with 9 bases fitting TRBD1. The germline V gene has CDR1 LNHDA and CDR2 SQIVND (reference sequence). This CDR3 is built from 14 residues. After removal of 4 bases from V and 5 bases from J, the junction contained 5 bases not matched to a gene. The CDR3 region is CASSRDREGTEAFF. In DNA form, the CDR3 reads TGTGCCAGTAGTAGGGACAGGGAGGGAACTGAAGCTTTCTTT.

V is TRBV4-3 and J is TRBJ2-1; 9 nucleotides align to TRBD2. This CDR3 contains 16 residues. Germline CDR1 is LGHNA and CDR2 is YSLEER. With V trimmed by 2 bases and J by 5 bases, 7 bases remained unmatched. The CDR3 loop reads CASSQRGAGGHNEQFF. CDR3 sequence (DNA): TGCGCCAGCAGCCAAAGGGGAGCGGGAGGCCACAATGAGCAGTTCTTC.

The rearrangement uses TRBV28 and TRBJ2-7; 10 bases match TRBD2. The germline gives CDR1 MDHEN, CDR2 SYDVKM. The V and J ends lost 6 bases and 0 bases, in that order; junction bases with no gene match: 8. This CDR3 region has 16 residues. The chain's CDR3 is CASRSRAGGVSYEQYF. The CDR3 DNA reads as TGTGCCAGCAGATCTAGAGCGGGAGGGGTCTCCTACGAGCAGTACTTC.

The chain is built from TRBV29-1 and TRBJ1-2; 10 bases are a match to TRBD1. The junction had 3 bases not matched to a gene; V was cut back by 4 bases and J by 7 bases. Germline V gene lookup returns CDR1 SQVTM and CDR2 ANQGSEA. This CDR3 comprises 12 residues. The CDR3 here is CSVGQGAFGYTF. The DNA for the CDR3 is TGCAGCGTTGGACAGGGGGCTTTTGGCTACACCTTC.

This chain's CDR3 is CASSNRGAAGNTIYF. The DNA of the CDR3 is TGTGCCAGCAGTAATCGGGGGGCGGCTGGAAACACCATATATTTT. This chain uses TRBV27 with TRBJ1-3, with a tentative D call TRBD1 (6 bases). CDR1 and CDR2 (germline): MNHEY, SMNVEV (reference sequence). The V and J ends lost 5 bases and 2 bases respectively, with 13 bases between them. CDR3 length: 15 residues.

The chain has TRBV6-2 or TRBV6-3 and TRBJ1-2; D is possibly TRBD1 (5 bases). Germline CDR1 reads MNHEY; CDR2 reads SVGEGT. The CDR3 runs to 15 residues. V was trimmed by 1 base and J by 7 bases, leaving 16 bases between them. The DNA for the CDR3 is TGTGCCAGCAGTTACTATCTGCAGGGCACCTCTGGCTACACCTTC. Its translation is CASSYYLQGTSGYTF.

Remarks on this clone: This same CDR3 is encoded by further DNA sequences in the sample. V and J are TRBV5-1 and TRBJ1-2; a weak D match, TRBD1 (6 bases). Trimming left V 0 bases short and J 6 bases short, with 6 bases between. Germline CDR1 is SGHRS and CDR2 is YFSETQ. The CDR3 has 12 amino acids. CDR3 DNA sequence: TGCGCCAGCAGCTTGGAGGGGGATGGCTACACCTTC. The encoded protein is CASSLEGDGYTF.

The sample holds one count of this clone. V is TRBV2 and J is TRBJ1-6; D might be TRBD1 (5 bases). The CDR3 loop spans 14 amino acids. The germline CDR1 and CDR2 sequences are SNHLY and FYNNEI. V was cut by 3 bases and J by 10 bases, with 13 bases left in between. This chain's CDR3 is CASSDGWGESPLHF. In DNA form, the CDR3 reads TGTGCCAGCAGTGATGGGTGGGGGGAGTCACCCCTCCACTTT.

This clone was seen only once. The V and J genes are TRBV5-1 and TRBJ2-5; TRBD2 might be the D (6 bases). Germline lookup yields CDR1 SGHRS and CDR2 YFSETQ. Trimming stripped 4 bases from V and 2 bases from J, with 15 bases between. This CDR3 has 15 amino acids. The CDR3 sequence is CASSPELALQETQYF. CDR3 in DNA: TGCGCCAGCAGCCCGGAACTAGCCCTACAAGAGACCCAGTACTTC. The whole variable domain, filled in from reference TRBV5-1 and TRBJ2-5, reads KAGVTQTPRYLIKTRGQQVTLSCSPISGHRSVSWYQQTPGQGLQFLFEYFSETQRNKGNFPGRFSGRQFSNSRSEMNVSTLELGDSALYLCASSPELALQETQYFGPGTRLLVL.